These 31 T cell receptor beta chains were sequenced from one sample in a study of shared T cell receptors in the human thymus. Method: immunoSEQ multiplex PCR; TCRdb's copy keeps in-frame clones and lacks some. This table has hundreds of thousands of clones, 87% appearing once. Separately, the same data were catalogued under a study of human thymus T cells.

The source material was thymocytes. These receptors were taken from a boy in the first two years of life with a congenital heart defect.

The chain combines TRBV28 with TRBJ1-2; a weak D match, TRBD1 (6 bases). Germline V gene lookup returns CDR1 MDHEN and CDR2 SYDVKM. This CDR3 region has 13 residues. Trimming shortened V by 1 base and J by 7 bases, and 10 bases separated the two germline ends. The chain's CDR3 is CASSLSGAVGYTF. CDR3 bases: TGTGCCAGCAGTTTATCAGGGGCGGTTGGCTACACCTTC.

This clone was detected only a few times. This rearrangement joins TRBV6-5 to TRBJ2-7; 9 bases agree with TRBD2. Germline V gene lookup returns CDR1 MNHEY and CDR2 SVGAGI. The length of the CDR3 is 14 residues. V was pared by 3 bases and J by 4 bases, with 4 bases of the junction left unmatched. CDR3 sequence (DNA): TGTGCCAGCAGTTATAGCGGGAGTGAATACGAGCAGTACTTC. This sequence encodes CASSYSGSEYEQYF.

The chain employs TRBV5-4 and TRBJ2-1; TRBD2 might be the D (6 bases). Germline V gene sequence: CDR1 SGHNT, CDR2 YYREEE (reference sequence). Trimming pared 4 bases from V and 7 bases from J, leaving 18 bases between. This CDR3 comprises 15 residues. The CDR3 DNA reads as TGTGCCAGCAGCCATACTAGCTCCGGGAAAAATGAGCAGTTCTTC. Protein: CASSHTSSGKNEQFF.

The chain joins TRBV7-8 to TRBJ2-2, with 9 positions matching TRBD2. This CDR3 has 18 residues. In germline, CDR1 is SGHVS, CDR2 FQNEAQ. V dropped 2 bases and J dropped 0; count of bases not matched to a gene: 7. CDR3 sequence reads: CASSLSRGGATNTGELFF. Written as DNA, the CDR3 is TGTGCCAGCAGCTTAAGTCGCGGGGGGGCAACGAACACCGGGGAGCTGTTTTTT.

V gene TRBV5-4 combines with J gene TRBJ1-6; TRBD1 aligns across 7 bases. Germline CDR1 and CDR2: SGHNT and YYREEE (reference sequence). This CDR3 is built from 15 residues. The ends lost 5 bases at V and 7 bases at J; junction bases unmatched: 9. The CDR3 reads CASRSQTGWNSPLHF. In nucleotides, the CDR3 is TGTGCCAGCAGGTCCCAGACAGGGTGGAATTCACCCCTCCACTTT.

Written as DNA, the CDR3 is TGTGCCAGCACCGACAGGGGGAACCAACTTGGCTACACCTTC. Residues: CASTDRGNQLGYTF. The gene calls are TRBV27 and TRBJ1-2, with TRBD1 matching 9 bases. The length of the CDR3 is 14 residues. CDR1 and CDR2 (germline): MNHEY, SMNVEV (reference sequence). The ends lost 7 bases at V and 7 bases at J; junction bases unmatched: 10.

The chain combines TRBV19 with TRBJ2-2; D may be TRBD2 (5 bases). This CDR3 is built from 16 residues. Trimming took off 5 bases at V and 6 bases at J, with 19 bases between the two ends. Germline assignment: CDR1 LNHDA and CDR2 SQIVND (reference sequence). The CDR3 sequence: CASSPPRTRSPGELFF. CDR3 bases: TGTGCCAGTAGTCCCCCCCGGACTCGTTCCCCCGGGGAGCTGTTTTTT.

The V gene is TRBV28, the J gene TRBJ1-2; D possibly corresponds to TRBD1 (5 bases). Trimming pared 6 bases from V and 6 bases from J, leaving 14 bases between. Germline V gene data show CDR1 as MDHEN and CDR2 as SYDVKM. CDR3 length equals 13 residues. Here the CDR3 reads CASRSGGGHGYTF. DNA of the CDR3: TGTGCCAGCAGGTCCGGGGGAGGGCATGGCTACACCTTC.

This chain connects TRBV5-6 to TRBJ1-2; D unresolved. Looked up from germline, CDR1 is SGHDT and CDR2 is YYEEEE. The CDR3 covers 14 residues. Trimming took off 0 bases at V and 0 bases at J, with 6 bases between the two ends. This CDR3 reads CASSLVTANYGYTF. The CDR3 bases are TGTGCCAGCAGCTTGGTTACAGCTAACTATGGCTACACCTTC.

The chain uses TRBV28 and TRBJ2-3; D perhaps matches TRBD1 (6 bases). V lost 4 bases to trimming and J lost 4 bases, with 12 bases between them. Germline assignment: CDR1 MDHEN and CDR2 SYDVKM. CDR3 length: 14 residues. CDR3 protein: CASSSQGWADTQYF. DNA for the CDR3: TGTGCCAGCAGTTCACAGGGATGGGCAGATACGCAGTATTTT.

The chain recombines TRBV5-1 with TRBJ1-5; D not certain. CDR3 length: 13 amino acids. The V gene's germline CDR1 is SGHRS and CDR2 YFSETQ. Trimming took off 0 bases at V and 8 bases at J, with 9 bases between the two ends. The CDR3 loop reads CASSLGGIEPQHF. In DNA, the CDR3 is TGCGCCAGCAGCTTGGGAGGCATTGAGCCCCAGCATTTT.

The V gene is TRBV4-3, the J gene TRBJ1-6; D ambiguous. Germline V gene lookup returns CDR1 LGHNA and CDR2 YSLEER. CDR3 length: 18 amino acids. V was pared by 3 bases and J by 10 bases, with 25 bases between. The CDR3 here is CASSHLRGSRETDSPLHF. The DNA for the CDR3 is TGCGCCAGCAGCCACCTGCGAGGATCGAGGGAAACAGACTCACCCCTCCACTTT.

The chain combines TRBV5-1 with TRBJ2-7, with D unclear. Per germline, CDR1 SGHRS and CDR2 YFSETQ. The CDR3 spans 14 residues. V gave up 1 base and J gave up 5 bases, with 13 bases separating them. In DNA, the CDR3 is TGCGCCAGCAGCTTGTGGTACTTCTTCCACGAGCAGTACTTC. This gives the protein CASSLWYFFHEQYF. Full variable domain (rest looked up from reference TRBV5-1 and TRBJ2-7): KAGVTQTPRYLIKTRGQQVTLSCSPISGHRSVSWYQQTPGQGLQFLFEYFSETQRNKGNFPGRFSGRQFSNSRSEMNVSTLELGDSALYLCASSLWYFFHEQYFGPGTRLTVT.

This sequence joins TRBV5-1 and TRBJ1-2; 7 bases line up with TRBD1. CDR1 and CDR2 from the germline V gene are SGHRS and YFSETQ. V lost 1 base, J lost 2 bases, and 20 bases stayed unmatched. This CDR3 has 20 amino acids. This CDR3 reads CASSLKDLSLDREGNYGYTF. In DNA form, the CDR3 reads TGCGCCAGCAGCTTGAAGGATCTATCGCTTGACAGGGAAGGAAACTATGGCTACACCTTC.

The chain joins TRBV12-5 to TRBJ2-1; perhaps TRBD1 as D (5 bases). CDR3 size: 15 residues. From germline, CDR1 is LGHNT and CDR2 FRNRAP. The V and J ends lost 3 bases and 8 bases respectively, with 17 bases between them. CDR3 sequence: CASGFVLQDFHEQFF. Here the CDR3 DNA reads TGTGCTAGTGGTTTCGTTCTACAGGATTTCCATGAGCAGTTCTTC.

The chain employs TRBV19 and TRBJ2-2; 7 nucleotides agree with TRBD2. Trimming removed 6 bases from V and 8 bases from J; junction bases left unmatched: 9. This CDR3 is built from 14 residues. CDR1 is LNHDA, CDR2 SQIVND, per germline (reference sequence). The CDR3 sequence is CASRASGPAGELFF. CDR3 nucleotide sequence: TGTGCCAGTAGGGCTAGCGGCCCCGCTGGGGAGCTGTTTTTT.

This clone was seen more than once but under ten times. V is TRBV28 and J is TRBJ2-7; 8 bases are a match to TRBD1. CDR3 length: 15 amino acids. CDR1 and CDR2 from the germline V gene are MDHEN and SYDVKM. With 3 bases clipped from V and 4 bases from J, the junction kept 8 bases outside the gene matches. In DNA form, the CDR3 reads TGTGCCAGCAGTTTGCGTAGGACAGGGCTTTACGAGCAGTACTTC. Translated, it gives CASSLRRTGLYEQYF.

The chain recombines TRBV10-1 with TRBJ1-2; D call uncertain. Trimming cost V 7 bases and J 6 bases, with 12 bases left between them. CDR1 is WNHNN and CDR2 is SYGVQD in the germline V gene (reference sequence). CDR3 size: 12 residues. Written as DNA, the CDR3 is TGCGCCAGCACTCTACCGGCGGATGGCTACACCTTC. It encodes CASTLPADGYTF.

Concerning this clone: Other DNA sequences of this sample code for an identical CDR3. The chain is built from TRBV27 and TRBJ2-3, with D possibly being TRBD2 (6 bases). Trimming left V 5 bases short and J 1 base short, with 7 bases between. The CDR3 is 13 amino acids. From germline, CDR1 is MNHEY and CDR2 SMNVEV (reference sequence). CDR3 sequence: CASSPGGTDTQYF. DNA for the CDR3: TGTGCCAGCAGTCCGGGGGGCACAGATACGCAGTATTTT.

Points on this clone: The identical CDR3 is also encoded by other nucleotide sequences in the sample. V is TRBV5-1 and J is TRBJ2-7; 9 positions match TRBD1. The CDR3 has 15 residues. Germline V gene lookup returns CDR1 SGHRS and CDR2 YFSETQ. V lost 4 bases and J lost 1; bases outside the gene matches: 6. The CDR3 loop reads CASSQGQGSSYEQYF. For the CDR3, the DNA is TGCGCCAGCAGCCAAGGACAGGGGTCTTCCTACGAGCAGTACTTC.

The gene calls are TRBV5-4 and TRBJ1-4, with 9 bases fitting TRBD1. The V gene end was trimmed by 3 bases and the J gene end by 10 bases; junction bases not matched to a gene: 16. The length of the CDR3 is 17 residues. The germline gives CDR1 SGHNT, CDR2 YYREEE (reference sequence). DNA for the CDR3: TGTGCCAGCAGCTCACTCCCGATGGACAGGGGACGACGAAAACTGTTTTTT. This encodes CASSSLPMDRGRRKLFF.

The chain employs TRBV27 and TRBJ1-1; D uncertain. Germline V gene lookup returns CDR1 MNHEY and CDR2 SMNVEV (reference sequence). With 5 bases removed from V and 6 bases from J, the gap between germline ends came to 16 bases. The CDR3 runs 14 residues. CDR3 residues: CASSKWTREAEAFF. The CDR3 nucleotides read TGTGCCAGCAGTAAATGGACGAGGGAGGCTGAAGCTTTCTTT.

In regard to this clone: The sample contains more than one DNA sequence encoding this CDR3. J is TRBJ1-2 and V is TRBV20-1; D is undetermined. Germline V gives CDR1 DFQATT, CDR2 SNEGSKA (reference sequence). V was cut by 2 bases and J by 5 bases, with 3 bases left in between. CDR3 length: 10 residues. DNA of the CDR3: TGCAGTGCTAGACGTTATGGCTACACCTTC. This encodes CSARRYGYTF.

V and J are TRBV29-1 and TRBJ2-1; 8 nucleotides line up with TRBD1. Per the germline V gene, CDR1 is SQVTM and CDR2 is ANQGSEA. CDR3 length: 14 residues. V was pared by 7 bases and J by 8 bases, with 13 bases of the junction left unmatched. CDR3 amino acids: CSAFWDRILYEQFF. The CDR3 nucleotides are TGCAGCGCTTTTTGGGACAGGATTCTTTATGAGCAGTTCTTC.

The V call is TRBV11-2, the J call TRBJ2-6; 7 bases align to TRBD1. Germline V lookup: CDR1 SGHAT, CDR2 FQNNGV. This CDR3 has 17 residues. The junction had 11 bases not matched to a gene; V was cut back by 5 bases and J by 4 bases. CDR3: CASSGATGRGGANVLTF. DNA for the CDR3: TGTGCCAGCAGCGGAGCGACAGGGCGCGGGGGGGCCAACGTCCTGACTTTC.

V and J are TRBV7-9 and TRBJ2-7; the match to TRBD2 covers 12 bases. The CDR3 runs to 16 residues. The V and J ends lost 5 bases and 5 bases, in that order; junction bases with no gene match: 10. CDR1 is SEHNR and CDR2 is FQNEAQ in the germline V gene (reference sequence). The CDR3 sequence: CASSQKTSGRINEQYF. CDR3 DNA sequence: TGTGCCAGCAGCCAAAAAACTAGCGGGAGGATCAACGAGCAGTACTTC.

This sequence joins TRBV11-3 and TRBJ2-3; 10 nucleotides align to TRBD2. This CDR3 is built from 15 residues. Germline CDR1 is SGHNT and CDR2 is YENEEA. The V gene end was trimmed by 5 bases and the J gene end by 4 bases; junction bases not matched to a gene: 6. The CDR3 coding sequence is TGTGCCAGCAGCAGAAGCGGGAGGGGCCCAGATACGCAGTATTTT. Translating gives CASSRSGRGPDTQYF.

This chain connects TRBV19 to TRBJ2-7, with TRBD1 matching 8 bases. The CDR3 has 15 residues. The V gene's germline CDR1 is LNHDA and CDR2 SQIVND (reference sequence). After removal of 10 bases from V and 0 bases from J, the junction contained 11 bases not matched to a gene. CDR3 region: CANPPGQVSSYEQYF. For the CDR3, the DNA is TGTGCCAATCCCCCGGGACAGGTGAGCTCCTACGAGCAGTACTTC. Complete variable domain (other parts from reference TRBV19 and TRBJ2-7): DGGITQSPKYLFRKEGQNVTLSCEQNLNHDAMYWYRQDPGQGLRLIYYSQIVNDFQKGDIAEGYSVSREKKESFPLTVTSAQKNPTAFYLCANPPGQVSSYEQYFGPGTRLTVT.

This clone has a single count. The chain uses TRBV9 and TRBJ2-5, with D possibly TRBD2 on 5 matching bases. Germline V gives CDR1 SGDLS, CDR2 YYNGEE. The CDR3 loop spans 14 amino acids. V was shortened by 0 bases and J by 4 bases, with 10 bases between the two germline ends. CDR3 DNA: TGTGCCAGCAGCGTAGGACGGGGTTCAGAGACCCAGTACTTC. This translates into CASSVGRGSETQYF.

This clone came up a few times. CDR3 sequence reads: CASSSGGTGTNSGNTIYF. The CDR3 bases are TGTGCCAGCAGTAGCGGGGGTACAGGGACAAACTCTGGAAACACCATATATTTT. J is TRBJ1-3 and V is TRBV27, with D perhaps TRBD1 (6 bases). The CDR3 is 18 amino acids. Germline loops: CDR1 MNHEY, CDR2 SMNVEV (reference sequence). The V and J ends lost 5 bases and 0 bases respectively, with 20 bases between them.

The chain carries TRBV21-1 and TRBJ2-2; the table gives TRBD2 as D, unverified against the DNA. TRBV21-1 is reported as a pseudogene. The CDR3 is 13 residues long. The CDR3 coding sequence is TGTGCCAGCAGCAAAGCTCGGGACGGGGAGCTGTTTTTT. Amino acids: CASSKARDGELFF.